These 30 T cell receptor beta chains came from one sample sequenced in a study of blood T cell repertoires in COVID-19 (dated by TCRdb to the early 2020s). The receptor library was made with the immunoSEQ multiplex PCR assay. As stored in TCRdb, this immuneACCESS dataset retains in-frame rearrangements with V and J assigned. A fraction of the clones does not appear; measured against another copy, unresolved V genes explain less than half of the discrepancy, and the remainder lacks a known reason. This sample lists around 400,000 clones; roughly 80% were detected once. The top ten hold approximately 5% of the sample. Sequenced input: PBMCs or T cells enriched from blood (not recorded which). The receptors come from a woman between 50 and 59 years old who had recovered from COVID-19.

This rearrangement joins TRBV27 to TRBJ2-3; D not resolved. The CDR3 covers 14 residues. V was clipped by 8 bases and J by 8 bases, with 20 bases between them. The germline CDR1 and CDR2 sequences are MNHEY and SMNVEV (reference sequence). The CDR3 region has the DNA TGTGCCAGCGTTCCAATGACGCCCCCGGGTACGCAGTATTTT. Its protein is CASVPMTPPGTQYF.

This clone was observed a few times. The V gene is TRBV28, the J gene TRBJ1-1; 7 nucleotides align to TRBD1. Trimming at V came to 4 bases and at J to 10 bases, leaving 9 bases not matched to a gene. Germline CDR1 reads MDHEN; CDR2 reads SYDVKM. There are 13 residues in the CDR3. The CDR3 DNA reads as TGTGCCAGCAGTTCCCACGACAGGGCAGCAGCTTTCTTT. This encodes CASSSHDRAAAFF. The complete variable domain, with remaining parts taken from reference TRBV28 and TRBJ1-1, reads DVKVTQSSRYLVKRTGEKVFLECVQDMDHENMFWYRQDPGLGLRLIYFSYDVKMKEKGDIPEGYSVSREKKERFSLILESASTNQTSMYLCASSSHDRAAAFFGQGTRLTVV.

This clone appeared a single time. The rearrangement joins TRBV12-3 or TRBV12-4 to TRBJ1-2, with 8 bases that match TRBD1. The CDR3 sequence is 13 residues long. J gave up 6 bases and V 6 bases, and 6 bases lay outside the gene matches. CDR3 loop: CASRTTGEDGYTF. As DNA, the CDR3 is TGTGCCAGCAGGACGACAGGGGAGGATGGCTACACCTTC.

The chain recombines TRBV25-1 with TRBJ2-1; D might be TRBD1 (5 bases). Trimming stripped 4 bases from V and 0 bases from J, with 13 bases between. In germline, CDR1 is MGHDK, CDR2 SYGVNS. The CDR3 runs to 16 residues. The CDR3 sequence: CASSGLTESSYNEQFF. CDR3 in DNA: TGTGCCAGCAGTGGCCTGACAGAGAGCTCCTACAATGAGCAGTTCTTC. The entire variable domain, with the rest obtained from reference TRBV25-1 and TRBJ2-1, is as follows: EADIYQTPRYLVIGTGKKITLECSQTMGHDKMYWYQQDPGMELHLIHYSYGVNSTEKGDLSSESTVSRIRTEHFPLTLESARPSHTSQYLCASSGLTESSYNEQFFGPGTRLTVL.

V is TRBV11-1 and J is TRBJ2-7, with 10 bases that match TRBD1. The CDR3 extends over 15 amino acids. V lost 5 bases and J lost 6; bases outside the gene matches: 10. Germline values: CDR1 SGHAT, CDR2 FQDESV (reference sequence). CDR3 residues: CASSPPGTGDLEQYF. The CDR3 nucleotides read TGTGCCAGCAGCCCGCCCGGGACAGGGGATCTCGAGCAGTACTTC.

V is TRBV19 and J is TRBJ1-2; a weak D match, TRBD1 (6 bases). Looked up from germline, CDR1 is LNHDA and CDR2 is SQIVND (reference sequence). This CDR3 is 16 amino acids long. V was trimmed by 6 bases and J by 1 base, leaving 18 bases between them. The CDR3 sequence is CASSSQGTGFNYGYTF. The CDR3 nucleotides are TGTGCCAGTAGCTCACAAGGTACAGGGTTTAACTATGGCTACACCTTC.

The chain has TRBV7-9 and TRBJ1-2, with unresolved D. The V and J ends lost 1 base and 4 bases respectively, with 13 bases between them. This CDR3 has 15 residues. Germline assignment: CDR1 SEHNR and CDR2 FQNEAQ (reference sequence). Here the CDR3 DNA reads TGTGCCAGCAGCTTAGTTAGTGGGTACAGCTATGGCTACACCTTC. Translated: CASSLVSGYSYGYTF.

The V and J genes are TRBV4-3 and TRBJ1-4; D call uncertain. Looked up from germline, CDR1 is LGHNA and CDR2 is YSLEER. The germline V and J ends were trimmed by 2 bases and 3 bases, with 13 bases remaining between them. The CDR3 loop spans 16 amino acids. CDR3 loop: CASSQSRHWSNEKLFF. The CDR3 DNA reads TGCGCCAGCAGCCAATCACGACACTGGTCTAATGAAAAACTGTTTTTT.

The chain carries TRBV19 and TRBJ2-1; D is undetermined. V lost 7 bases and J 6 bases, leaving 13 bases between the germline ends. The CDR3 length is 13 residues. CDR1 is LNHDA, CDR2 SQIVND, per germline (reference sequence). The CDR3 DNA reads TGTGCCAGTATCAACAAGAACAGCAATGAGCAGTTCTTC. Its protein is CASINKNSNEQFF.

This rearrangement joins TRBV30 to TRBJ1-4; D gene ambiguous. The CDR3 spans 14 residues. Germline V CDR1 and CDR2: GTSNPN, SVGIG (reference sequence). Trimming left V 6 bases short and J 4 bases short, with 15 bases between. The CDR3 sequence: CACSAEALNEKLFF. The CDR3 nucleotides are TGTGCCTGCTCCGCCGAGGCCCTTAATGAAAAACTGTTTTTT.

The chain combines TRBV7-8 with TRBJ2-4, with D maybe TRBD2 (7 bases). The germline V and J ends were trimmed by 5 bases and 0 bases, with 17 bases remaining between them. Germline loops: CDR1 SGHVS, CDR2 FQNEAQ. This CDR3 has 17 amino acids. The chain's CDR3 is CASSTRGGVIAKNIQYF. The CDR3 DNA is TGTGCCAGCAGCACCCGAGGGGGGGTCATAGCCAAAAACATTCAGTACTTC.

The V gene is TRBV7-2, the J gene TRBJ1-2; D is perhaps TRBD1 (5 bases). V lost 5 bases, J lost 4 bases, and 14 bases lay in between. The CDR3 loop spans 14 amino acids. In germline, CDR1 is SGHTA, CDR2 FQGNSA. For the CDR3, the DNA is TGTGCCAGCAGCCACTTGGACAACTCCTATGGCTACACCTTC. Its translation is CASSHLDNSYGYTF.

This chain links TRBV9 with TRBJ2-2; D might be TRBD2 (5 bases). V was shortened by 0 bases and J by 6 bases, with 15 bases between the two germline ends. This CDR3 is built from 16 residues. Germline values: CDR1 SGDLS, CDR2 YYNGEE. The chain's CDR3 is CASSVDSGKFSGELFF. The CDR3 DNA is TGTGCCAGCAGCGTAGATTCCGGGAAATTCTCCGGGGAGCTGTTTTTT. Together with reference TRBV9 and TRBJ2-2, the CDR3 gives the full variable domain: DSGVTQTPKHLITATGQRVTLRCSPRSGDLSVYWYQQSLDQGLQFLIQYYNGEERAKGNILERFSAQQFPDLHSELNLSSLELGDSALYFCASSVDSGKFSGELFFGEGSRLTVL.

The V gene is TRBV27, the J gene TRBJ2-1, with 10 positions matching TRBD2. After removal of 6 bases from V and 8 bases from J, the junction contained 13 bases not matched to a gene. This CDR3 has 16 amino acids. CDR1 and CDR2 from the germline V gene are MNHEY and SMNVEV (reference sequence). CDR3 amino acids: CASSRRGAGGPDEQFF. CDR3 sequence (DNA): TGTGCCAGCAGCCGGAGGGGAGCGGGAGGGCCCGATGAGCAGTTCTTC.

V is TRBV25-1 and J is TRBJ1-1; possibly TRBD1 for D (6 bases). Germline V gene data show CDR1 as MGHDK and CDR2 as SYGVNS. The CDR3 extends over 14 amino acids. Between the trimmed V and J ends, which lost 4 bases and 1 base, there was a span of 10 bases. The DNA for the CDR3 is TGTGCCAGCAGTGTACAGGGCCAGAACACTGAAGCTTTCTTT. Its protein product is CASSVQGQNTEAFF.

The chain carries TRBV4-2 and TRBJ2-7; D gene unclear. Trimming took off 3 bases at V and 6 bases at J, with 18 bases between the two ends. Germline V gene lookup returns CDR1 LGHNA and CDR2 YNFKEQ. The CDR3 has 15 residues. The CDR3: CASSQPGPFPGEQYF. DNA of the CDR3: TGTGCCAGCAGCCAGCCTGGTCCCTTCCCCGGCGAGCAGTACTTC.

This chain connects TRBV28 to TRBJ1-5, with 7 bases that match TRBD1. CDR1 MDHEN and CDR2 SYDVKM come from the germline V gene. The trim removed 4 bases at V and 3 bases at J, leaving 18 bases unmatched. The CDR3 runs 19 residues. The CDR3 nucleotides are TGTGCCAGCAGTTCGGTCCCCCGACAGGGCCCTATCTCCAATCAGCCCCAGCATTTT. Translating gives CASSSVPRQGPISNQPQHF.

The chain uses TRBV7-9 and TRBJ1-1; possible D gene TRBD1, 5 bases. CDR3 size: 13 residues. Germline CDR1 SEHNR, CDR2 FQNEAQ (reference sequence). V was shortened by 5 bases and J by 1 base, with 8 bases between the two germline ends. This CDR3 is CASSRGRNTEAFF. Here the CDR3 DNA reads TGTGCCAGCAGCAGGGGTCGGAACACTGAAGCTTTCTTT.

The chain employs TRBV30 and TRBJ1-5; the D is unclear. V was cut by 0 bases and J by 6 bases, with 15 bases left in between. The CDR3 covers 15 residues. Germline loops: CDR1 GTSNPN, CDR2 SVGIG (reference sequence). CDR3 in DNA: TGTGCCTGGAGTGTACCGGTAGGGCGGGCTCAGCCCCAGCATTTT. Amino acid sequence: CAWSVPVGRAQPQHF.

The rearrangement joins TRBV4-2 to TRBJ1-1, with a weak D call TRBD1 (5 bases). CDR3 length equals 15 residues. Trimming removed 1 base at V and 1 base at J, with 10 bases between. Per germline, CDR1 LGHNA and CDR2 YNFKEQ. The CDR3 DNA reads as TGTGCCAGCAGCCAAGGCTCAGGGAAGAACACTGAAGCTTTCTTT. Its protein is CASSQGSGKNTEAFF.

The chain recombines TRBV7-3 with TRBJ2-1; D is unclear. Trimming stripped 1 base from V and 5 bases from J, with 12 bases between. The germline V gene encodes CDR1 SGHTA and CDR2 FQGTGA. The length of the CDR3 is 15 residues. The CDR3 region is CASSLNPPVDNEQFF. CDR3 DNA sequence: TGTGCCAGCAGCTTAAACCCCCCGGTTGACAATGAGCAGTTCTTC.

The J gene is TRBJ1-1, the V gene TRBV7-2; 7 bases fit TRBD1. V was clipped by 4 bases and J by 2 bases; unmatched bases: 4. Per germline, CDR1 SGHTA and CDR2 FQGNSA. CDR3 length equals 14 residues. DNA of the CDR3: TGTGCCAGCAGCTCGACAGGGTCTAACACTGAAGCTTTCTTT. It is translated as CASSSTGSNTEAFF.

In this sample, this clone turned up a few times. This chain uses TRBV11-3 with TRBJ1-2; TRBD1 is a possible D gene (6 bases). V shed 5 bases and J shed 0 bases, with 16 bases lying between them. The CDR3 has 16 residues. CDR1 is SGHNT, CDR2 YENEEA, per germline. The chain's CDR3 is CASSTWTETTNYGYTF. The DNA of the CDR3 is TGTGCCAGCAGCACCTGGACAGAGACCACTAACTATGGCTACACCTTC.

The genes are TRBV9 and TRBJ2-3; tentative D call: TRBD2 (5 bases). This CDR3 has 16 amino acids. Trimming took off 1 base at V and 1 base at J, with 13 bases between the two ends. Germline CDR1 reads SGDLS; CDR2 reads YYNGEE. CDR3 region: CASSVPVSGGTDTQYF. The CDR3 region has the DNA TGTGCCAGCAGCGTACCAGTATCCGGGGGCACAGATACGCAGTATTTT.

This clone appeared once. The junction does not match germline at one end; this may be a read error. V gene TRBV14 combines with J gene TRBJ2-7, with TRBD2 matching 7 bases. The germline gives CDR1 SGHDN, CDR2 FVKESK. The CDR3 consists of 16 residues. The CDR3 DNA follows: TGTGCCAGCAGCCATCCAGGGAGGGGACCCTCCAACGAGCAGTACTTC. Translating gives CASSHPGRGPSNEQYF.

The genes are TRBV6-1 and TRBJ1-4; 8 positions match TRBD1. Unmatched junction bases numbered 11, after V lost 2 bases and J lost 6 bases. CDR1 and CDR2 (germline): MNHNS, SASEGT. The CDR3 contains 17 residues. CDR3 coding DNA: TGTGCCAGCAGTGAACCCCCCGGGCAGGGGGCGGATGAAAAACTGTTTTTT. Translation gives CASSEPPGQGADEKLFF.

The rearrangement joins TRBV25-1 to TRBJ2-5; D gene uncertain. The germline gives CDR1 MGHDK, CDR2 SYGVNS. The CDR3 has 14 residues. V was clipped by 3 bases and J by 0 bases, with 8 bases between them. The CDR3 protein is CASSEPRYQETQYF. CDR3 nucleotide sequence: TGTGCCAGCAGTGAGCCTAGGTACCAAGAGACCCAGTACTTC. The full variable domain, rest sourced from reference TRBV25-1 and TRBJ2-5, is EADIYQTPRYLVIGTGKKITLECSQTMGHDKMYWYQQDPGMELHLIHYSYGVNSTEKGDLSSESTVSRIRTEHFPLTLESARPSHTSQYLCASSEPRYQETQYFGPGTRLLVL.

Regarding this clone: The same CDR3 also results from other DNA sequences found in this sample. V gene TRBV18 combines with J gene TRBJ1-5; D might be TRBD1 (6 bases). The CDR3 spans 13 residues. Trimming cost V 4 bases and J 5 bases, with 9 bases left between them. Germline V gives CDR1 KGHSH, CDR2 LQKENI. CDR3 nucleotides: TGTGCCAGCTCACTGGACAGAGATCAGCCCCAGCATTTT. It codes for CASSLDRDQPQHF.

The genes are TRBV29-1 and TRBJ1-2, with 10 bases that match TRBD1. Losses at the gene ends were 1 base for V and 3 bases for J; bases not matched to a gene: 2. Germline CDR1 and CDR2: SQVTM and ANQGSEA. The CDR3 sequence is 14 residues long. CDR3 region: CSVEGQGADYGYTF. In nucleotides, the CDR3 is TGCAGCGTTGAAGGACAGGGGGCTGACTATGGCTACACCTTC.

The J gene is TRBJ2-7, the V gene TRBV9, with TRBD2 identical over 8 bases. The CDR3 covers 15 residues. The V gene's germline CDR1 is SGDLS and CDR2 YYNGEE. The trim removed 0 bases at V and 2 bases at J, leaving 4 bases unmatched. CDR3 sequence (DNA): TGTGCCAGCAGCGTAGAAGCGGGGGTAACCTACGAGCAGTACTTC. The encoded protein is CASSVEAGVTYEQYF.